This T cell receptor beta chain was recovered during a study of long-term antiretroviral therapy in people with HIV. Points from the study as a whole: The blood, collected between about 2003 and 2018, was possibly taken under older ART regimens. The repertoire was dominated at all time points by clones expanded before ART.

A note on this clone: Its cognate antigen is unknown.

A v3.0 immunoSEQ assay was performed at survey level. The protocol was immunoSEQ multiplex PCR, while the TCRdb copy is restricted to in-frame clones and leaves out a portion. The table shows tens of thousands of clones, with about three quarters occurring only once. Germline CDR1 SNHLY, CDR2 FYNNEI. The V and J ends lost 6 bases and 0 bases, in that order; junction bases with no gene match: 10. The CDR3 covers 18 residues. The J gene is TRBJ2-6, the V gene TRBV2; 8 nucleotides line up with TRBD1. The receptor comes from a woman between 45 and 65 years old with HIV. The sample consisted of unsorted PBMCs, taken 3.1 years after starting antiretroviral therapy. The CDR3 DNA sequence: TGTGCCAGCAGCCGGGGACAGGCTGACCCCTCTGGGGCCAACGTCCTGACTTTC. It codes for CASSRGQADPSGANVLTF. Full variable domain (rest looked up from reference TRBV2 and TRBJ2-6): EPEVTQTPSHQVTQMGQEVILRCVPISNHLYFYWYRQILGQKVEFLVSFYNNEISEKSEIFDDQFSVERPDGSNFTLKIRSTKLEDSAMYFCASSRGQADPSGANVLTFGAGSRLTVL.